Each of the 30 T cell receptor beta chains below was sequenced from the same sample in a study of metastatic and nonmetastatic thyroid tumors. MiXCR re-clonotyped the PCR reads for TCRdb. The sample has 6,000 or so clones; around 16% are singletons. Each patient went into thyroid surgery without having received any treatment. The sample consisted of tumor tissue. The source of these receptors is a male donor with papillary thyroid cancer or a benign thyroid nodule (not recorded which). Some clones in this sample may be carry-over from other donors' samples.

In its sample, this clone was seen many times. The V gene is TRBV3-1, the J gene TRBJ1-4, with D possibly being TRBD1 (6 bases). The V and J ends lost 1 base and 7 bases respectively, with 16 bases between them. CDR3 length equals 16 residues. Germline V gives CDR1 LGHDT, CDR2 YNNKEL (reference sequence). The CDR3 sequence is CASSQASIGGFEKLFF. As DNA, the CDR3 is TGTGCCAGCAGCCAAGCTAGCATCGGGGGCTTTGAAAAACTGTTTTTT.

Ten or more counts support this clone. The junction does not match germline at one end; this may be a read error. Other DNA sequences in this specimen translate into the identical CDR3. This sequence joins TRBV5-6 and TRBJ2-5, with a weak D call TRBD2 (5 bases). Per germline, CDR1 SGHDT and CDR2 YYEEEE. CDR3 size: 13 residues. For the CDR3, the DNA is TGTGCCAGCATCAAACTAGGCCAAGAGACTCAGTACTTC. The encoded protein is CASIKLGQETQYF.

This clone was counted at least ten times. This sequence may be a read error, since a much larger clone differs from it by one base. V usage is TRBV5-1 and J usage is TRBJ1-1; perhaps TRBD1 as D (5 bases). Per germline, CDR1 SGHRS and CDR2 YFSETQ. This CDR3 is built from 16 residues. The CDR3 DNA follows: TGCGCCAGCAGCTTGGCATTGGGGGGTGTAGGCACTGAAGTTTTCTTT. Amino acids: CASSLALGGVGTEVFF.

The chain carries TRBV5-1 and TRBJ2-1, with D perhaps given as TRBD1 or TRBD2 (5 bases each). The V gene's germline CDR1 is SGHRS and CDR2 YFSETQ. CDR3 length: 15 amino acids. V was shortened by 5 bases and J by 5 bases, with 17 bases between the two germline ends. The CDR3, as DNA: TGCGCCAGCAGATGGGGGAGTGGGCCACACAATGAGCAGTTCTTC. It specifies CASRWGSGPHNEQFF.

This clone was picked up many times. The rearrangement links TRBV7-6 to TRBJ2-2, with D unclear. V was clipped by 4 bases and J by 2 bases, with 11 bases between them. In germline, CDR1 is SGHVS, CDR2 FNYEAQ. CDR3 size: 15 residues. The chain's CDR3 is CASSSPEKNTGELFF. The CDR3 DNA is TGTGCCAGCAGCTCTCCCGAGAAAAACACCGGGGAGCTGTTTTTT.

The V call is TRBV20-1, the J call TRBJ1-2; the match to TRBD1 covers 8 bases. Germline V CDR1 and CDR2: DFQATT, SNEGSKA (reference sequence). This CDR3 comprises 15 residues. This CDR3 is CRVEKPDRDGGGYTF. CDR3 sequence (DNA): TGCAGGGTCGAGAAACCGGACAGGGATGGGGGTGGCTACACCTTC.

In its sample, this clone is medium-sized (0.01 to 0.1%). This sequence joins TRBV20-1 and TRBJ2-1; D possibly uses TRBD1 or TRBD2 (5 bases each). The V and J ends lost 1 base and 8 bases respectively, with 15 bases between them. CDR3 length: 14 amino acids. CDR1 and CDR2 (germline): DFQATT, SNEGSKA (reference sequence). The CDR3 sequence is CSARAGASLDEQFF. In DNA form, the CDR3 reads TGCAGTGCTAGAGCCGGGGCCTCCCTCGATGAGCAGTTCTTC.

This chain uses TRBV10-3 with TRBJ2-3; D possibly uses TRBD1 or TRBD2 (5 bases each). The CDR3 covers 16 residues. V was cut by 5 bases and J by 3 bases, with 18 bases left in between. Germline assignment: CDR1 ENHRY and CDR2 SYGVKD. CDR3 DNA sequence: TGTGCCATCAGTTTAGGTGACAGAGGGCTAACAGATACGCAGTATTTT. Protein: CAISLGDRGLTDTQYF.

Judged by abundance, this clone is medium-sized. The CDR3 DNA is TGTGCCTGGAAACGCACGTTACCTGGGGCCAACGTCCTGACTTTC. Translating gives CAWKRTLPGANVLTF. V is TRBV30 and J is TRBJ2-6; D ambiguous. The CDR3 has 15 amino acids. V lost 4 bases and J 2 bases, leaving 12 bases between the germline ends. The germline CDR1 and CDR2 sequences are GTSNPN and SVGIG (reference sequence).

Remarks on this clone: A much larger clone lies a single base off, so this may be a read error. The identical CDR3 is also encoded by other nucleotide sequences in the sample. The chain links TRBV5-1 to TRBJ2-7, with 7 bases fitting TRBD1. CDR3 length: 14 amino acids. Germline V gene lookup returns CDR1 SGHRS and CDR2 YFSETQ. J lost 4 bases, V lost 2 bases, and 6 bases had no gene match. The CDR3 sequence: CASSFGTGAYEQYF. The CDR3 bases are TGCGCCAGCAGCTTCGGTACAGGGGCATACGAGCAGTACTTC.

The rearrangement links TRBV20-1 to TRBJ2-1; 8 nucleotides line up with TRBD1. Germline trimming cut 1 base from V and 0 bases from J; bases unmatched to any gene: 11. Germline-derived CDR1 and CDR2 are DFQATT and SNEGSKA (reference sequence). The CDR3 consists of 18 residues. The CDR3 sequence is CSARAPIGQGGSYNEQFF. CDR3 DNA: TGCAGTGCTAGAGCCCCCATCGGACAGGGCGGCTCCTACAATGAGCAGTTCTTC.

This clone qualifies as medium-sized. The chain has TRBV5-1 and TRBJ1-2, with 8 bases fitting TRBD1. Germline loops: CDR1 SGHRS, CDR2 YFSETQ. The CDR3 contains 15 residues. The trim removed 4 bases at V and 4 bases at J, leaving 9 bases unmatched. CDR3 protein: CASSATGARFYGYTF. DNA of the CDR3: TGCGCCAGCAGCGCGACAGGGGCGCGATTCTATGGCTACACCTTC.

The rearrangement uses TRBV19 and TRBJ2-3; D possibly corresponds to TRBD2 (5 bases). The V end was cut by 6 bases, the J end by 12 bases, with 13 bases between. The CDR3 has 11 residues. In germline, CDR1 is LNHDA, CDR2 SQIVND (reference sequence). The CDR3 sequence: CASRPGWAQYF. Here the CDR3 DNA reads TGTGCCAGTAGGCCGGGGTGGGCCCAGTATTTT.

The sample holds many counts of this clone. Mismatch with germline at one junction end may stem from a read error. Here the CDR3 DNA reads TGCAATGCTATCCAGGGCAGTCCTTTTGAGCCCCAGCATTTT. Its protein product is CNAIQGSPFEPQHF. The chain links TRBV20-1 to TRBJ1-5, with D possibly being TRBD1 (5 bases). Per the germline V gene, CDR1 is DFQATT and CDR2 is SNEGSKA (reference sequence). The CDR3 covers 14 residues.

This clone was seen at least ten times. Additional DNA sequences in this sample encode the identical CDR3. The rearrangement links TRBV6-1 to TRBJ1-4; TRBD1 is a possible D gene (5 bases). Trimming pared 4 bases from V and 4 bases from J, leaving 10 bases between. CDR1 and CDR2 (germline): MNHNS, SASEGT. There are 14 residues in the CDR3. As DNA, the CDR3 is TGTGCCAGCAGTGTTGACAGCTTTAATGAAAAACTGTTTTTT. It codes for CASSVDSFNEKLFF.

This clone was picked up a small number of times. The chain has TRBV19 and TRBJ2-2; 7 bases are shared with TRBD1. V trimming: 8 bases; J trimming: 2 bases; junction bases outside the gene matches: 5. The germline V gene encodes CDR1 LNHDA and CDR2 SQIVND (reference sequence). The CDR3 length is 14 residues. Here the CDR3 DNA reads TGTGCCAGTCTCCGACAGGGCAACACCGGGGAGCTGTTTTTT. This encodes CASLRQGNTGELFF.

The genes are TRBV10-1 and TRBJ2-7; perhaps TRBD1 as D (6 bases). This CDR3 has 17 residues. In germline, CDR1 is WNHNN, CDR2 SYGVQD (reference sequence). The V end was cut by 3 bases, the J end by 3 bases, with 21 bases between. CDR3: CASSEGGPGTGNYEQYF. CDR3 bases: TGCGCCAGCAGTGAAGGTGGCCCCGGTACAGGGAACTACGAGCAGTACTTC.

The rearrangement joins TRBV6-1 to TRBJ1-1; possibly TRBD1 for D (5 bases). Trimming took off 7 bases at V and 0 bases at J, with 12 bases between the two ends. This CDR3 contains 14 residues. CDR1 is MNHNS, CDR2 SASEGT, per germline. The CDR3 DNA reads as TGTGCCAGCACCGAGGACACCATGAACACTGAAGCTTTCTTT. Its protein product is CASTEDTMNTEAFF.

The rearrangement joins TRBV27 to TRBJ2-5; 9 positions agree with TRBD2. The CDR3 runs to 16 residues. Trimming at V came to 5 bases and at J to 5 bases, leaving 12 bases not matched to a gene. Germline CDR1 MNHEY, CDR2 SMNVEV (reference sequence). Written as DNA, the CDR3 is TGTGCCAGCAGTGCTAGCGGGGTTGGGAGTTTGGAGACCCAGTACTTC. Protein: CASSASGVGSLETQYF.

Note on this clone: Other DNA variants within this sample encode the same CDR3. The V and J genes are TRBV5-4 and TRBJ2-5; D is perhaps TRBD1 (5 bases). Trimming pared 5 bases from V and 4 bases from J, leaving 12 bases between. Germline V gives CDR1 SGHNT, CDR2 YYREEE (reference sequence). CDR3 length equals 13 residues. CDR3 in amino acids: CASSHRQGETQYF. The CDR3 nucleotides are TGTGCCAGCAGTCATAGGCAGGGAGAGACCCAGTACTTC.

The chain's CDR3 is CASSLADSSYNEQFF. The DNA for the CDR3 is TGTGCCAGCAGTCTAGCGGATAGCTCCTACAATGAGCAGTTCTTC. The rearrangement links TRBV28 to TRBJ2-1; 7 positions match TRBD2. The V segment lost 5 bases and the J segment 0 bases; nucleotides outside the gene matches: 4. The CDR3 is 15 amino acids. Germline CDR1 is MDHEN and CDR2 is SYDVKM.

This chain joins TRBV4-2 and TRBJ1-2; D not resolved. Germline V gene sequence: CDR1 LGHNA, CDR2 YNFKEQ. There are 12 residues in the CDR3. V was pared by 2 bases and J by 8 bases, with 9 bases between. The CDR3 coding sequence is TGTGCCAGCAGCCAAAGGGTTTGGGGCTACACCTTC. This encodes CASSQRVWGYTF.

The chain recombines TRBV20-1 with TRBJ2-3; D gene uncertain. Trimming stripped 5 bases from V and 0 bases from J, with 9 bases between. This CDR3 is built from 13 residues. Germline values: CDR1 DFQATT, CDR2 SNEGSKA (reference sequence). CDR3 nucleotides: TGCAGTGCTCCCCCTATAAGCACAGATACGCAGTATTTT. It translates to CSAPPISTDTQYF.

This chain connects TRBV2 to TRBJ2-3, with D perhaps assigned TRBD1 or TRBD2 (5 bases each). Germline CDR1 and CDR2: SNHLY and FYNNEI. V was trimmed by 1 base and J by 4 bases, leaving 9 bases between them. The CDR3 has 14 residues. Here the CDR3 reads CASSEVRDPDTQYF. CDR3 nucleotide sequence: TGTGCCAGCAGTGAAGTTCGGGACCCAGATACGCAGTATTTT.

The sample holds a few counts of this clone. V gene TRBV19 combines with J gene TRBJ1-5, with D maybe TRBD1 (5 bases). The length of the CDR3 is 15 residues. Trimming cost V 5 bases and J 0 bases, with 11 bases left between them. Germline V gene data show CDR1 as LNHDA and CDR2 as SQIVND (reference sequence). The DNA of the CDR3 is TGTGCCAGTAGTCAAACAGGAGATAGCAATCAGCCCCAGCATTTT. As protein: CASSQTGDSNQPQHF.

At least ten counts were recorded for this clone. V usage is TRBV20-1 and J usage is TRBJ2-3; possibly TRBD2 for D (6 bases). Trimming stripped 0 bases from V and 1 base from J, with 14 bases between. Looked up from germline, CDR1 is DFQATT and CDR2 is SNEGSKA (reference sequence). The CDR3 extends over 16 amino acids. The CDR3 DNA is TGCAGTGCTAGAGAAGGGGAGGTACAGCGCACAGATACGCAGTATTTT. It is translated as CSAREGEVQRTDTQYF.

The rearrangement joins TRBV6-2 or TRBV6-3 to TRBJ2-7; 7 nucleotides agree with TRBD2. Trimming took 5 bases from V and 2 from J; bases not matched to a gene: 24. The CDR3 covers 20 residues. CDR1 is MNHEY, CDR2 SVGEGT, per germline. The CDR3 coding sequence is TGTGCCAGCAGTCCACGTCGGACAACCTTCGGCGGGAGAGCACCCTACGAGCAGTACTTC. Its translation is CASSPRRTTFGGRAPYEQYF.

This clone appeared many times. The chain uses TRBV6-5 and TRBJ1-4; TRBD1 agrees at 7 bases. CDR1 MNHEY and CDR2 SVGAGI come from the germline V gene. The length of the CDR3 is 14 residues. Unmatched junction bases numbered 6, after V lost 2 bases and J lost 9 bases. Here the CDR3 DNA reads TGTGCCAGCAGTTACCAGGGGGTCCCTAAAAAACTGTTTTTT. Its protein product is CASSYQGVPKKLFF.

This clone is medium-sized within its sample. This chain connects TRBV2 to TRBJ1-1, with D possibly TRBD1 on 6 matching bases. This CDR3 spans 16 amino acids. The germline V gene has CDR1 SNHLY and CDR2 FYNNEI. V lost 7 bases, J lost 3 bases, and 21 bases lay in between. CDR3 region: CASILRQVAPYTEAFF. The CDR3 nucleotides are TGTGCCAGCATACTGAGACAGGTAGCTCCCTACACTGAAGCTTTCTTT.

This clone is medium-sized in the sample. The rearrangement links TRBV7-3 to TRBJ2-3; D remains unclear. The germline gives CDR1 SGHTA, CDR2 FQGTGA. The CDR3 length is 13 residues. The V and J ends lost 2 bases and 0 bases respectively, with 3 bases between them. As DNA, the CDR3 is TGTGCCAGCAGCTTAGGGAGCACAGATACGCAGTATTTT. Amino acids: CASSLGSTDTQYF.